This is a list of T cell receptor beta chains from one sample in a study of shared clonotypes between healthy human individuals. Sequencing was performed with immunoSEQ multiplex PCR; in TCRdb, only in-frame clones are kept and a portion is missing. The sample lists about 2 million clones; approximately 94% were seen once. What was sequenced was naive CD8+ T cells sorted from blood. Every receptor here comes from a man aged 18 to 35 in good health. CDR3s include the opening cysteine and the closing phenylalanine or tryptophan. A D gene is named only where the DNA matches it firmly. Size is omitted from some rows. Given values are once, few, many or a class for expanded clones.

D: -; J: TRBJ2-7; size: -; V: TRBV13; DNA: TGTGCCAGCAGCTTGGGGGGGCAGGACGAGCAGTACTTC; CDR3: CASSLGGQDEQYF
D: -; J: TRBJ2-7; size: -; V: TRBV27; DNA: TGTGCCAGCAGTTATGACGGCAGCCCCTACGAGCAGTACTTC; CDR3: CASSYDGSPYEQYF
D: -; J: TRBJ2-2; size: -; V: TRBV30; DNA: TGTGCCTGGAGTTTGTCAGTAACCGGGGAGCTGTTTTTT; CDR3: CAWSLSVTGELFF
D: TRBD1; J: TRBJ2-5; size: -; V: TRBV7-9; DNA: TGTGCCAGCAGCCCGGACAGGGGGCGACATCAAGAGACCCAGTACTTC; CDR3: CASSPDRGRHQETQYF
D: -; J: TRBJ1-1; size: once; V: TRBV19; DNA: TGTGCCAGTAGTCCCCGATTGAGGGGGTTAACTGAAGCTTTCTTT; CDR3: CASSPRLRGLTEAFF
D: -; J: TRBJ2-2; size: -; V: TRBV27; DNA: TGTGCCAGCAGTCCCCAACGGGTCGGAGGAGACACCGGGGAGCTGTTTTTT; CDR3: CASSPQRVGGDTGELFF
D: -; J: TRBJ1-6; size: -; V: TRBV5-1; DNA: TGCGCCAGCAGCTTGCTAGGGGATAATTCACCCCTCCACTTT; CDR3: CASSLLGDNSPLHF
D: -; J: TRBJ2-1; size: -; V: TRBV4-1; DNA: TGCGCCAGCAGCCAAGATCCCCCGGGTTCGACCTACAATGAGCAGTTCTTC; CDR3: CASSQDPPGSTYNEQFF
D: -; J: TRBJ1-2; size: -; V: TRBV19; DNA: TGTGCCAGTAGTGAACTTGGCTATGGCTACACCTTC; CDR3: CASSELGYGYTF
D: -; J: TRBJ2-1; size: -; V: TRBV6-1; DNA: TGTGCCAGCAGTGAAAACAGTGGCTTCTACAATGAGCAGTTCTTC; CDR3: CASSENSGFYNEQFF
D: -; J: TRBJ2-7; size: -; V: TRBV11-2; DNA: TGTGCCAGCAGCTTAGAGGTGGAGGGGCCCTACGAGCAGTACTTC; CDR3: CASSLEVEGPYEQYF